This record concerns one T cell receptor beta chain sequence. Other DNA sequences within the sample encode an identical CDR3. This entry belongs to a study of shared T cell receptors in the human thymus. The CDR3 extends over 13 amino acids. Losses at the gene ends were 2 bases for V and 3 bases for J; bases not matched to a gene: 1. Per the germline V gene, CDR1 is MNHEY and CDR2 is SMNVEV (reference sequence). TCRdb's table, derived via immunoSEQ multiplex PCR, lists solely in-frame clones and lacks some. This sample has about 660,000 clones, with 88% found just once. These sequences were also reported in another study, on human thymus T cells. From that report: Donor material was obtained from healthy Finnish infants undergoing corrective surgery for congenital heart defects. Usage of V and J genes appeared biased in thymic and blood repertoires. Related work found strong thymic repertoire overlap between unrelated individuals.

The V call is TRBV27, the J call TRBJ2-7, with TRBD1 identical over 7 bases. The sequence was collected from a boy under three years old with a congenital heart defect. The source material was thymocytes. CDR3 region: CASSLRQGYEQYF. The CDR3 DNA is TGTGCCAGCAGTTTAAGACAGGGCTACGAGCAGTACTTC.